Detailed here is one T cell receptor (beta chain). The data stem from a study of blood T cell repertoires in COVID-19. As for the study in general: COVID-19 samples collected from the United States, Italy and Spain covered acute and convalescent phases. PBMCs, B-cell-depleted T cells, or T cells provided the cDNA or gDNA that made up the material.

As handled by the study authors: Nucleated cell counts were estimated from reference gene primer amplification. Data came from immunoSEQ multiplex PCR; TCRdb stores just in-frame clones and leaves some out. The V and J calls and clone size are taken from that table; D and trimming were inferred from the DNA. The table lists tens of thousands of clones, around 88% of them singletons. Losses at the gene ends were 7 bases for V and 1 base for J; bases not matched to a gene: 3. This CDR3 region has 14 residues. Per germline, CDR1 MNHEY and CDR2 SVGAGI. The J gene is TRBJ2-7, the V gene TRBV6-5; TRBD1 matches 11 bases. The TCR sequence derives from a woman older than 75 with acute or convalescent COVID-19. Material: peripheral blood. Here the CDR3 reads CASTGQGASYEQYF. The CDR3 DNA sequence: TGTGCCAGCACCGGACAGGGGGCATCCTACGAGCAGTACTTC.